This T cell receptor beta chain stems from a study of blood T cell repertoires in COVID-19. In the study overall: T cells, B-cell-depleted T cells, or PBMCs provided the cDNA or gDNA that served as material.

The CDR3 has 15 amino acids. The ends lost 4 bases at V and 0 bases at J; junction bases unmatched: 4. CDR1 and CDR2 (germline): LNHDA, SQIVND (reference sequence). Across about two dozen US areas, participants ranged in age from about 18 to 100 years. Allocation to cohorts depended on clinical history reported by the participants. How the authors handled the data: How many nucleated cells were present was estimated from reference gene primer amplification. Generated by immunoSEQ multiplex PCR, the TCRdb table keeps only in-frame clones and is missing some. V and J calls and clone size are those listed in that table; D and trimming were worked out from the DNA. Of around 480,000 clones in the sample, approximately 86% are singletons; the top ten hold 0.65% to 0.9%.

The rearrangement joins TRBV19 to TRBJ2-5; 8 bases are shared with TRBD2. The clonotype originates from a woman aged 18-29 years who had recovered from COVID-19. Input material: PBMCs or T cells enriched from blood (not recorded which). CDR3 loop: CASSRYSGDQETQYF. CDR3 in DNA: TGTGCCAGTAGTAGATATAGCGGGGACCAAGAGACCCAGTACTTC.